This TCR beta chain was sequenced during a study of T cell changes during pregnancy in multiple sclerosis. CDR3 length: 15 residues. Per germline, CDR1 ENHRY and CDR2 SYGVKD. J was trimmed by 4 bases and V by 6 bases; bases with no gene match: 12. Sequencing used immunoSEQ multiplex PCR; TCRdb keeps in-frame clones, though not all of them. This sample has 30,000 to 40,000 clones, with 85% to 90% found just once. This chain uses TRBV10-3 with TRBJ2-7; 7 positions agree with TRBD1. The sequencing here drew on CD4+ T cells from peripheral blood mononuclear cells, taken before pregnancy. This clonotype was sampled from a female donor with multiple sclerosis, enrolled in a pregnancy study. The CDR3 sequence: CAISSGDRVGYEQYF. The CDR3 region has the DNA TGTGCCATCAGCTCAGGAGACAGGGTGGGTTACGAGCAGTACTTC.